The present TCR beta chain was sequenced within a study of blood T cells in healthy people across ages (dated by TCRdb to between 2014 and 2017). As for the study more broadly: In model experiments, template switching captured about one uniquely barcoded TCR beta cDNA molecule for every two T cells. Using deep sequencing normalized with unique cDNA molecular identifiers, the study measured how TCR beta repertoire diversity changes with age. The donors were split into four age groups: young (average 16 years), middle-aged (39), aged (roughly 68) and long-lived (approximately 80). Donors of different ages were randomly distributed across sequencing lanes to avoid experimental bias. For two donors (one aged 18 to 30 and one aged 80 or older), the study analyzed two additional independent replicas of 1 million unique cDNA reads from the same blood draw. The study at large found these results: A strong correlation was found between observed TCR beta diversity and the percentage of naive T cells measured by flow cytometry. Because profiling used bulk unsorted PBMCs, naive and antigen-experienced compartments could not be compared conclusively. Estimates of total diversity based on one million sequenced T cells were considered lower bounds and underestimates. Because donor CMV infection status was unknown, age-related changes in expanded clonotypes were potentially confounded. The long-lived group showed more naive CD4+ T cells, fewer expanded clones and increased TCR diversity than the aged group, suggesting age selection. As age increased, observed TCR beta diversity per million T cells dropped in a roughly linear way, and a significant reduction was already evident by age about 36.

The protocol used for the library was 5' RACE. For sequencing, an Illumina HiSeq 2500 was employed. A second PCR of about 7 to 12 cycles was performed with a sample-barcoded 5' primer and a J-beta primer mix. Each TCR beta cDNA molecule received a unique molecular identifier from a template-switch 5' adaptor carrying 12 random nucleotides. Each sample yielded at least 3 million CDR3-containing paired-end reads. All of the RNA was converted into first-strand cDNA using the Mint cDNA synthesis kit, with a TRBC-specific oligonucleotide serving as the primer. Following uracil-DNA glycosylase treatment, a first 18-cycle PCR with universal primers M1SS and BC2_uni_R was performed on all cDNA. For the original study's pipeline: For normalization, 1 million high-quality reads were randomly selected from each sample, with every read carrying a distinct molecular identifier. Instead of being binned into consensus sequences, reads that shared molecular identifiers were thrown out. MiTCR, run with a Q25 quality threshold and the strictest error-elimination algorithm, handled CDR3 identification, clonotype clustering and error correction. A nonparametric unseen species model with Euler transformation was used to estimate lower-bound total TCR beta diversity. TCRdb's own reprocessing of the public reads used fastp at Q25 and MiXCR and kept productive beta chains. Rows merge per CDR3 protein into single entries with the most common DNA and genes. TCRdb assigned the V and J calls; the authors' analysis was not used. Here the sample has about 1.8 million distinct CDR3 sequences; roughly 50% occur a single time. Roughly 2.1% of the sample goes to the ten largest clones.

Note on this clonotype: Its antigen is unknown. Base qualities are not provided; no much larger clone lies one nucleotide away.

The germline V gene supplies CDR1 SQVTM and CDR2 ANQGSEA. The germline V end is reduced by 3 bases and the J end by 7 bases; junction bases left unmatched: 3. Its CDR3 holds 15 amino acids, cysteine through phenylalanine. The sequence is cut down to CDR3 DNA, 45 bases in frame from base 1. The donors were 40 or so Caucasian individuals from Russia, aged roughly 6 to 100 years, who were systemically healthy. Each donor gave ten milliliters of peripheral blood, drawn into EDTA-treated Vacutainer tubes. PBMCs were isolated by Ficoll-Paque density-gradient centrifugation, with at least 6 million obtained per sample. Trizol reagent was used to extract total RNA from PBMCs, with at least 5 micrograms per sample. Naive CD45RAhigh/CD27high T cell percentages were measured by flow cytometry on a PBMC aliquot from every donor.

The receptor was isolated from a woman aged 40-49 years in good health. The chain links TRBV29-1 with TRBJ2-1, with 16 bases matching TRBD2. Input material: blood. The nucleotides read TGCAGCGTTGAGGGGACTAGCGGGGGGGTGAATGAGCAGTTCTTC. It translates as CSVEGTSGGVNEQFF.